A selection of T cell receptor beta chains follows, all from one sample in a study of blood T cells in healthy people across ages. MiXCR was run by TCRdb on the 5' RACE reads, yielding one entry per CDR3 protein. The table lists roughly 800,000 distinct CDR3 sequences, around 36% of them singletons. The sample taken for sequencing was blood. The receptors were sampled from a man younger than 35 in good health. Both conserved end residues are part of each CDR3. The order of the fields is V gene, CDR3 protein.

V gene: TRBV12-3/TRBV12-4
CDR3 protein: CASSFGQGFHNEQFF

V gene: TRBV6-5
CDR3 protein: CATRTAGDEQFF

V gene: TRBV20-1
CDR3 protein: CSASPLAGGLNEQFF

V gene: TRBV5-1
CDR3 protein: CASKPTLDQNIQYF

V gene: TRBV20-1
CDR3 protein: CSAQATANQPQHF

V gene: TRBV6-1
CDR3 protein: CASSVTRDAPQHF

V gene: TRBV2
CDR3 protein: CASGIGQETQYF

V gene: TRBV20-1
CDR3 protein: CSVTGTGHQPQHF

V gene: TRBV10-3
CDR3 protein: CAIGVSGASYNEQFF

V gene: TRBV30
CDR3 protein: CAWSTPLGGPSTDTQYF

V gene: TRBV12-3/TRBV12-4
CDR3 protein: CASSPTSVEQYF

V gene: TRBV7-2
CDR3 protein: CASSLEARSSYNSPLHF

V gene: TRBV7-3
CDR3 protein: CASSPDSGGTDTQYF

V gene: TRBV29-1
CDR3 protein: CSGLGRPSYNEQYF

V gene: TRBV6-5
CDR3 protein: CASSYSSGGGELFF

V gene: TRBV6-6
CDR3 protein: CASSRAGGRGEETQYF

V gene: TRBV6-6
CDR3 protein: CASSQTSAYEQYF

V gene: TRBV12-3/TRBV12-4
CDR3 protein: CASSSTPTNTQYF

V gene: TRBV28
CDR3 protein: CASSLVRGSGNQPQHF

V gene: TRBV6-5
CDR3 protein: CASSYNRGMGEQYF

V gene: TRBV27
CDR3 protein: CASGRLKNTEAFF

V gene: TRBV12-3/TRBV12-4
CDR3 protein: CASTSPGGPNEKLFF

V gene: TRBV3-1
CDR3 protein: CASSQGPELRWETQYF

V gene: TRBV9
CDR3 protein: CASSGSGTSFNEQFF

V gene: TRBV7-9
CDR3 protein: CASSLQRGAANEQYF

V gene: TRBV20-1
CDR3 protein: CSVTQASGSYEQYF

V gene: TRBV3-1
CDR3 protein: CARFQGESEKLFF

V gene: TRBV4-3
CDR3 protein: CASSQDHESRRGGGYTF

V gene: TRBV5-1
CDR3 protein: CASSSGQGNGIQYF

V gene: TRBV4-3
CDR3 protein: CASSQDRDRDYQPQHF